This TCR beta chain was sequenced in a study of CD8 T cells in Susac syndrome. Reverse transcription of roughly 0.5 to 1 ug RNA was performed with random hexamers. It was immunoSEQ multiplex PCR that amplified TCR beta CDR3 across 54 Vbeta and 13 Jbeta. One entry per CDR3 protein, called by TCRdb with MiXCR from the immunoSEQ multiplex PCR reads. Among 110,000 or so distinct CDR3 sequences, roughly 92% were seen once, and the ten largest hold approximately 0.13%. Germline loops: CDR1 MGHDK, CDR2 SYGVNS. V was shortened by 7 bases and J by 3 bases, with 16 bases between the two germline ends. The CDR3 has 14 residues.

The V call is TRBV25-1, the J call TRBJ2-7, with a weak D call TRBD2 (5 bases). The source material was CD8+ T cells from PBMCs. This TCR derives from a human donor in good health. CDR3 in amino acids: CASTGGDLLYEQYF. The CDR3 nucleotides read TGTGCCAGCACTGGAGGAGACCTACTCTACGAGCAGTACTTC.